This T cell receptor (beta chain) came from a study of OX40 agonist ivuxolimab in advanced cancers. Here immunoSEQ multiplex PCR was the method, and the copy in TCRdb shows in-frame clones only, minus some. Counted here are about 79,000 clones, around 94% occurring once; the ten biggest clones make up over 8.5%. Trimming removed 7 bases from V and 2 bases from J, with 13 bases in between. Germline V gene data show CDR1 as SQVTM and CDR2 as ANQGSEA. The CDR3 sequence is 13 residues long. The receptor was isolated from an adult with an advanced solid tumor such as melanoma, head and neck, liver or kidney cancer. Sequencing was performed on CD4+ or CD8+ T cells sorted from blood, taken in a trial of the OX40 agonist ivuxolimab. The V gene is TRBV29-1, the J gene TRBJ2-3, with D maybe TRBD2 (6 bases). CDR3 nucleotides: TGCAGCGACCGGGACTTATACACAGATACGCAGTATTTT. It is translated as CSDRDLYTDTQYF.